A selection of T cell receptor beta chains follows, all from one sample in a study of T cell changes during pregnancy in multiple sclerosis. Sequencing was performed with immunoSEQ multiplex PCR; in TCRdb, only in-frame clones are kept and a portion is missing. The sample has some 20,000 clones; approximately 86% are singletons. Material: CD4+ T cells from peripheral blood mononuclear cells, obtained in the first trimester of pregnancy. The receptors stem from a female donor in good health, enrolled as a control in a pregnancy study. The CDR3 runs from the conserved cysteine through the conserved F or W. The D gene is left open where the match is weak. A clone size is listed for some rows: how often the clone was seen (once, few, many), or a class if it is expanded.

D gene	clone size	V gene	J gene	CDR3 DNA	CDR3 protein
.	.	TRBV9	TRBJ1-4	TGTGCCAGCAGCCCCCGACCGGGTGGGAATGAAAAACTGTTTTTT	CASSPRPGGNEKLFF
.	.	TRBV4-3	TRBJ1-5	TGCGCCAGCAGCCAAGATAAGAGTAGCAATCAGCCCCAGCATTTT	CASSQDKSSNQPQHF
TRBD2	.	TRBV9	TRBJ2-5	TGTGCCAGCAGCGTAGCTGGCGGGGGGTCTCAAGAGACCCAGTACTTC	CASSVAGGGSQETQYF
TRBD1	.	TRBV10-3	TRBJ1-2	TGTGCCATCAGTCTACAGGGGTCCCCTAACTATGGCTACACCTTC	CAISLQGSPNYGYTF
.	once	TRBV6-5	TRBJ1-1	TGTGCCAGCAGTCTCCGGGGGGGGGACACTGAAGCTTTCTTT	CASSLRGGDTEAFF
.	.	TRBV18	TRBJ1-1	TGTGCCAGCTCCCGCGCCTCAGGAACGGGGACTGAAGCTTTCTTT	CASSRASGTGTEAFF
.	few	TRBV11-1	TRBJ1-2	TGTGCCAGCAGCCCGAGCGACAACTATGGCTACACCTTC	CASSPSDNYGYTF
.	.	TRBV14	TRBJ1-1	TGTGCCAGCAGCCAAGTCTATGGGGCAACTGAAGCTTTCTTT	CASSQVYGATEAFF
TRBD1	few	TRBV19	TRBJ1-2	TGTGCCAGTATCTCGTCCCGGGACAGGGGGCGTATGAGTGGCTACACCTTC	CASISSRDRGRMSGYTF
TRBD2	.	TRBV7-9	TRBJ2-3	TGTGCCAGCAGCTCTATTGGCCCGGGCGGGAGGGCGGCAGATACGCAGTATTTT	CASSSIGPGGRAADTQYF
TRBD2	.	TRBV30	TRBJ2-7	TGTGCCTGGAATAACGGACTAGCGGGAGGGCCCTTAGCCTACGAGCAGTACTTC	CAWNNGLAGGPLAYEQYF
.	once	TRBV7-8	TRBJ2-5	TGTGCCACAAAGCCCAGGGATGGAGAGACCCAGTACTTC	CATKPRDGETQYF
TRBD2	.	TRBV6-1	TRBJ2-1	TGTGCCACCAACTTCGGGGGGTCCTACAATGAGCAGTTCTTC	CATNFGGSYNEQFF
TRBD1	once	TRBV5-1	TRBJ1-2	TGCGCCAGCAGCTTGACAGGGGAGTTGGGCTACACCTTC	CASSLTGELGYTF
TRBD1	.	TRBV20-1	TRBJ1-1	TGCAGTGTACAGGGGCCCTTTGAAGCTTTCTTT	CSVQGPFEAFF
.	.	TRBV5-5	TRBJ1-1	TGTGCCAGCTCCTTTGGACTACAGGTTAACACTGAAGCTTTCTTT	CASSFGLQVNTEAFF
.	.	TRBV7-9	TRBJ2-1	TGTGCCAGCAGCTTAGCGCAGGCGGGCTACAATGAGCAGTTCTTC	CASSLAQAGYNEQFF
TRBD1	.	TRBV5-1	TRBJ2-3	TGCGCCAGCAGCCCGTCCGGGACAGGGGTCCAAAAAACTAGCGGAGGTATGCAGTATTTT	CASSPSGTGVQKTSGGMQYF
TRBD1	.	TRBV30	TRBJ1-2	TGTGCCTGGAGTGCACGCGGGACAGATGGCTACACCTTC	CAWSARGTDGYTF
TRBD1	.	TRBV19	TRBJ1-5	TGTGCCACCACCTTCTCGGGACAGGGGAATCAGCCCCAGCATTTT	CATTFSGQGNQPQHF
.	.	TRBV6-6	TRBJ1-3	TGTGCCAGCAGTTCAACAGGGTTGTCTGGAAACACCATATATTTT	CASSSTGLSGNTIYF
TRBD2	.	TRBV7-3	TRBJ2-5	TGTGCCAGCAGCTTTAGCGGGGGAGAAAGAGAGACCCAGTACTTC	CASSFSGGERETQYF
.	.	TRBV30	TRBJ1-1	TGTGCCTGGAGACTCGGACTATCCGCTGAAGCTTTCTTT	CAWRLGLSAEAFF
.	.	TRBV6-1	TRBJ1-3	TGTGCCAGCAGGGAAAATCGCTCTGGAAACACCATATATTTT	CASRENRSGNTIYF
TRBD2	.	TRBV18	TRBJ2-1	TGTGCCAGCTCCCTTCGAATAGCGGGAACCCCCCACAATGAGCAGTTCTTC	CASSLRIAGTPHNEQFF
TRBD2	.	TRBV9	TRBJ2-7	TGTGCCAGTTCCCAGCGGGAGTGGCGCGAGCAGTACTTC	CASSQREWREQYF
.	.	TRBV5-4	TRBJ2-1	TGTGCCAGCAGCTTTATCTCCCCAGACAATGAGCAGTTCTTC	CASSFISPDNEQFF
.	.	TRBV2	TRBJ2-7	TGTGCCAGCAGTCAAGCAGGGGACTACGAGCAGTACTTC	CASSQAGDYEQYF
.	few	TRBV12-5	TRBJ1-1	TGTGCTAGTGGGCGGGAACAGTCCGCTTTCTTT	CASGREQSAFF
.	.	TRBV18	TRBJ2-7	TGTGCCAGCTCACCAGACAGAAAAACCTACGAGCAGTACTTC	CASSPDRKTYEQYF
.	.	TRBV4-3	TRBJ1-4	TGCGCCAGCAGCCAAATCCAGGGAGGGAGTGAAAAACTGTTTTTT	CASSQIQGGSEKLFF
TRBD2	.	TRBV11-3	TRBJ2-3	TGTGCCAGCAGCTTAGATCGAGGGGGACTAGCGGGGGCCGATACGCAGTATTTT	CASSLDRGGLAGADTQYF
.	.	TRBV5-1	TRBJ2-1	TGCGCCAGCCGCTCGGGTAGCAGAAGCTCCTACAATGAGCAGTTCTTC	CASRSGSRSSYNEQFF
TRBD2	.	TRBV19	TRBJ2-2	TGTGCCAGTAGTTCCCGGACTAGCCCAGCCGGGGAGCTGTTTTTT	CASSSRTSPAGELFF
.	.	TRBV6-5	TRBJ1-5	TGTGCCAGCAGTTACTCGCAAATCGGGCCCCAGCATTTT	CASSYSQIGPQHF
.	.	TRBV20-1	TRBJ1-2	TGCAGTGCCGATGGCTACACCTTC	CSADGYTF
.	.	TRBV6-1	TRBJ2-3	TGTGCCAGCAGTGAATTTCTCTGGGTGGGTGGCCTAGTGGCAGATACGCAGTATTTT	CASSEFLWVGGLVADTQYF
TRBD1	.	TRBV27	TRBJ1-5	TGTGCCAGCAGCCTTGGACAGGGGGCAGGCAATCAGCCCCAGCATTTT	CASSLGQGAGNQPQHF
.	.	TRBV2	TRBJ2-7	TGTGCCAGCACCAGGGCGTGGGAGCAGTACTTC	CASTRAWEQYF